The 9 T cell receptor beta chains reported below all come from one sample, sequenced in a study of T cells in women clearing cervical HPV infection. Profiling relied on immunoSEQ multiplex PCR, and the TCRdb table lists in-frame clones only, not all of them. This sample's table reports about 31,000 clones. The sample comprised blood buffy coat. Receptor source: a woman between 18 and 70 years old with a cervical HPV16 infection that either progressed to CIN3+ or cleared (not recorded which).

Notes on this clone: With the read ending 3 residues before the CDR3 end, the germline J gene is used to fill in that end. The chain carries TRBV5-6 and TRBJ1-2; D might be TRBD1 (5 bases). The ends were cut back, 1 base at V and 4 bases at J, with 11 bases in the middle. This CDR3 spans 14 amino acids. Germline CDR1 and CDR2: SGHDT and YYEEEE. The CDR3: CASSLHRTLYGYTF. The covered CDR3 bases are TGTGCCAGCAGCTTGCACAGGACCCTCTATGGC. The whole variable domain, remainder taken from reference TRBV5-6 and TRBJ1-2, is DAGVTQSPTHLIKTRGQQVTLRCSPKSGHDTVSWYQQALGQGPQFIFQYYEEEERQRGNFPDRFSGHQFPNYSSELNVNALLLGDSALYLCASSLHRTLYGYTFGSGTRLTVV.

To note about this clone: The read ends 3 residues before the CDR3 terminus; that terminus is restored from the germline J gene. The V gene is TRBV19, the J gene TRBJ2-1; the match to TRBD2 covers 10 bases. Germline CDR1 is LNHDA and CDR2 is SQIVND (reference sequence). CDR3 length: 15 amino acids. V dropped 5 bases and J dropped 7; count of bases not matched to a gene: 8. Here the CDR3 reads CASSVLAGEYNEQFF. The covered CDR3 bases are TGTGCCAGTAGTGTCCTAGCGGGAGAGTATAATGAG.

Notes on this clone: The read halts 3 residues ahead of the CDR3 end, with the missing end drawn from the germline J gene. V usage is TRBV5-4 and J usage is TRBJ1-3; the D is unclear. Germline values: CDR1 SGHNT, CDR2 YYREEE (reference sequence). This CDR3 comprises 15 residues. The V end lost 1 base, the J end lost 8 bases, and 16 bases lay between the germline ends. CDR3 DNA (partial): TGTGCCAGCAGCTTGTCGTCGGCCCGGGGAGACACC. It specifies CASSLSSARGDT. Given in full, the CDR3 is CASSLSSARGDTIYF.

The sequenced part of the CDR3 DNA is TGTGCCAGCAGTGGACAGGCG. Its protein is CASSGQA. The full CDR3 sequence reads CASSGQAQYF. The V gene is TRBV6-1, the J gene TRBJ2-3; a weak D match, TRBD1 (6 bases). The read ends 3 residues early relative to the CDR3; the germline J gene fills the gap. In germline, CDR1 is MNHNS, CDR2 SASEGT. This CDR3 region has 10 residues.

CDR3 residues: CASSLDRLGEQYF. The covered CDR3 bases are TGTGCCAGCTCCCTGGACAGGTTAGGCGAG. The chain combines TRBV18 with TRBJ2-7; 7 bases align to TRBD1. Read sequence stops 3 residues before the CDR3 end, and the germline J gene provides the missing end. Germline V CDR1 and CDR2: KGHSH, LQKENI. CDR3 length: 13 residues. V was pared by 6 bases and J by 6 bases, with 8 bases of the junction left unmatched. Combining the CDR3 with reference TRBV18 and TRBJ2-7 gives the whole variable domain NAGVMQNPRHLVRRRGQEARLRCSPMKGHSHVYWYRQLPEEGLKFMVYLQKENIIDESGMPKERFSAEFPKEGPSILRIQQVVRGDSAAYFCASSLDRLGEQYFGPGTRLTVT.

Of note for this clone: The read ends 3 residues early relative to the CDR3; the germline J gene fills the gap. Other DNA sequences in the same sample also yield this CDR3. The chain combines TRBV18 with TRBJ1-3; D is uncertain. The germline gives CDR1 KGHSH, CDR2 LQKENI. Trimming took off 0 bases at V and 2 bases at J, with 5 bases between the two ends. The CDR3 totals 14 residues. The CDR3 spells CASSPPAAGNTIYF. The DNA read from the CDR3 is TGTGCCAGCTCACCACCGGCAGCTGGAAACACC.

Comment on this clone: The observed sequence ends 3 residues before the CDR3 terminus, with the missing tail filled in from the germline J gene. The V call is TRBV5-3, the J call TRBJ2-1; D is perhaps TRBD2 (5 bases). TRBV5-3 has ORF status, its function being uncertain. The V end lost 3 bases, the J end lost 5 bases, and 12 bases lay between the germline ends. This CDR3 has 14 amino acids. The covered CDR3 bases are TGTGCCAGAAGCTCCCAGCGGAGTAACAATGAG. Protein product: CARSSQRSNNE. Given in full, the CDR3 is CARSSQRSNNEQFF.

About this clone itself: The read terminates 3 residues before the CDR3 end, so the remaining end is supplied by the germline J gene. This chain joins TRBV7-2 and TRBJ1-1; D may be TRBD1 (5 bases). Looked up from germline, CDR1 is SGHTA and CDR2 is FQGNSA. This CDR3 spans 14 amino acids. V lost 5 bases to trimming and J lost 0 bases, with 10 bases between them. The CDR3 protein is CASSPRGVNTEAFF. The part of the CDR3 DNA that was read is TGTGCCAGCAGCCCACGGGGGGTGAACACTGAA.

Concerning this clone itself: The read falls 3 residues short of the CDR3 end, and the missing part is taken from the germline J gene. The V call is TRBV5-4, the J call TRBJ1-6; tentatively, D is TRBD1 (5 bases). V lost 0 bases, J lost 10 bases, and 11 bases lay in between. CDR1 SGHNT and CDR2 YYREEE come from the germline V gene (reference sequence). The CDR3 length is 14 residues. CDR3 DNA (partial): TGTGCCAGCAGCTTGGTAGGGGTAGAGTCACCC. Translated, it gives CASSLVGVESP. The whole CDR3 reads CASSLVGVESPLHF. The complete variable domain, with remaining parts taken from reference TRBV5-4 and TRBJ1-6, reads ETGVTQSPTHLIKTRGQQVTLRCSSQSGHNTVSWYQQALGQGPQFIFQYYREEENGRGNFPPRFSGLQFPNYSSELNVNALELDDSALYLCASSLVGVESPLHFGNGTRLTVT.